The 23 T cell receptor beta chains reported below all come from one sample, sequenced in a study of shared clonotypes between healthy human individuals (dated by TCRdb to 2018 to 2021). The library was generated by the immunoSEQ multiplex PCR assay. TCRdb limited this immuneACCESS table to in-frame rearrangements with V and J called. A share of clones is missing; checked studies link under half to unresolved V genes, and the rest is unexplained. The sample has 2 million to 2.5 million clones on record, 93% of them singletons. Of the sample, 0.36% is held by the ten largest clones. Input material: naive CD4+ T cells from PBMCs. Taken with the paper, the label for cell subset or site translates to: CD45RA+ positively selected. Receptors originate from a man in his late teens or twenties in good health. Some clones in this sample may be carry-over from other donors' samples.

The rearrangement joins TRBV7-3 to TRBJ2-1; 10 bases are a match to TRBD2. The CDR3 is 14 amino acids. Looked up from germline, CDR1 is SGHTA and CDR2 is FQGTGA. The V gene end was trimmed by 11 bases and the J gene end by 6 bases; junction bases not matched to a gene: 10. In nucleotides, the CDR3 is TGTGCCTCCGGCGAGCGGGAGGGCCGCAATGAGCAGTTCTTC. As protein: CASGEREGRNEQFF.

This clone was recorded a few times. The chain employs TRBV5-6 and TRBJ1-1, with D unresolved. The length of the CDR3 is 12 residues. V was trimmed by 3 bases and J by 5 bases, leaving 8 bases between them. In germline, CDR1 is SGHDT, CDR2 YYEEEE. The CDR3 loop reads CASSSTRTEAFF. The DNA for the CDR3 is TGTGCCAGCAGCTCGACCAGAACTGAAGCTTTCTTT. The full variable domain, with the rest looked up from reference TRBV5-6 and TRBJ1-1, is DAGVTQSPTHLIKTRGQQVTLRCSPKSGHDTVSWYQQALGQGPQFIFQYYEEEERQRGNFPDRFSGHQFPNYSSELNVNALLLGDSALYLCASSSTRTEAFFGQGTRLTVV.

Worth noting for this clone: This may be a read error: a much more frequent sequence differs by one nucleotide. The sample carries other DNA sequences with the same CDR3. The chain's CDR3 is CASSLGTGAYEQYF. The DNA of the CDR3 is TGTGCCAGCAGCTTAGGGACAGGGGCCTACGAGCAGTACTTC. The chain combines TRBV5-4 with TRBJ2-7; 10 bases map to TRBD1. This CDR3 comprises 14 residues. With 2 bases clipped from V and 2 bases from J, the junction kept 1 base outside the gene matches. Germline CDR1 and CDR2: SGHNT and YYREEE (reference sequence).

For this clone: Additional DNA sequences in this sample encode the identical CDR3. CDR3 sequence: CASSLTGGYGYTF. DNA of the CDR3: TGTGCCAGCAGTCTAACAGGGGGTTATGGCTACACCTTC. V gene TRBV27 combines with J gene TRBJ1-2; the match to TRBD1 covers 8 bases. Losses at the gene ends were 5 bases for V and 5 bases for J; bases not matched to a gene: 4. CDR3 length equals 13 residues. Germline-derived CDR1 and CDR2 are MNHEY and SMNVEV (reference sequence).

The chain combines TRBV18 with TRBJ2-5, with 7 bases lining up with TRBD2. Germline assignment: CDR1 KGHSH and CDR2 LQKENI. J lost 5 bases, V lost 5 bases, and 8 bases had no gene match. The CDR3 totals 14 residues. CDR3 sequence (DNA): TGTGCCAGCTCATGGGGACTACCAAGGGAGACCCAGTACTTC. Encoded protein: CASSWGLPRETQYF.

The V and J genes are TRBV30 and TRBJ2-3, with D uncertain. With 6 bases removed from V and 0 bases from J, the gap between germline ends came to 10 bases. The CDR3 contains 13 residues. Looked up from germline, CDR1 is GTSNPN and CDR2 is SVGIG (reference sequence). The CDR3: CACTGVSTDTQYF. The CDR3 DNA sequence: TGTGCCTGCACTGGAGTTAGCACAGATACGCAGTATTTT.

The chain carries TRBV7-9 and TRBJ2-6; D is perhaps TRBD1 (5 bases). Trimming pared 4 bases from V and 0 bases from J, leaving 7 bases between. The germline gives CDR1 SEHNR, CDR2 FQNEAQ (reference sequence). The CDR3 is 15 residues long. This CDR3 reads CASSSTVSGANVLTF. Here the CDR3 DNA reads TGTGCCAGCAGCTCGACAGTCTCTGGGGCCAACGTCCTGACTTTC.

A note on this clone: This CDR3 is also generated by other DNA sequences in the sample. The chain carries TRBV7-8 and TRBJ2-1, with TRBD2 identical over 9 bases. The CDR3 sequence is 16 residues long. The V gene's germline CDR1 is SGHVS and CDR2 FQNEAQ. With V trimmed by 0 bases and J by 0 bases, 0 bases remained unmatched. The CDR3 spells CASSLASGSSYNEQFF. The CDR3 DNA is TGTGCCAGCAGCTTAGCTAGCGGGAGCTCCTACAATGAGCAGTTCTTC.

For the CDR3, the DNA is TGTGCCAGCAGCGTGTACAGGGGAACCGACAACACCATATATTTT. Residues: CASSVYRGTDNTIYF. The chain carries TRBV5-4 and TRBJ1-3; 7 bases map to TRBD1. The junction had 11 bases not matched to a gene; V was cut back by 4 bases and J by 7 bases. Per germline, CDR1 SGHNT and CDR2 YYREEE (reference sequence). CDR3 size: 15 residues.

DNA for the CDR3: TGTGCCAGCGGGGAACCGTTCTCTGGGGCCAACGTCCTGACTTTC. Protein sequence: CASGEPFSGANVLTF. V and J are TRBV19 and TRBJ2-6; TRBD2 might be the D (5 bases). Germline CDR1 and CDR2: LNHDA and SQIVND (reference sequence). V was clipped by 9 bases and J by 0 bases, with 12 bases between them. This CDR3 has 15 amino acids. The full variable domain, its missing parts supplied by reference TRBV19 and TRBJ2-6, is DGGITQSPKYLFRKEGQNVTLSCEQNLNHDAMYWYRQDPGQGLRLIYYSQIVNDFQKGDIAEGYSVSREKKESFPLTVTSAQKNPTAFYLCASGEPFSGANVLTFGAGSRLTVL.

The chain links TRBV27 to TRBJ2-7; TRBD2 matches 9 bases. The trim removed 3 bases at V and 2 bases at J, leaving 5 bases unmatched. Germline CDR1 and CDR2: MNHEY and SMNVEV (reference sequence). The length of the CDR3 is 15 residues. CDR3 residues: CASSLFSGRPYEQYF. In DNA form, the CDR3 reads TGTGCCAGCAGTTTGTTTAGCGGGAGACCCTACGAGCAGTACTTC.

About this clone: Other DNA sequences in this specimen translate into the identical CDR3. The gene calls are TRBV11-3 and TRBJ2-2; D is undetermined. V lost 5 bases and J lost 3, with 4 bases in between. Germline-derived CDR1 and CDR2 are SGHNT and YENEEA. The CDR3 extends over 12 amino acids. The CDR3 region has the DNA TGTGCCAGCAGCCCCTACACCGGGGAGCTGTTTTTT. Amino acid sequence: CASSPYTGELFF. Complete variable domain (other parts from reference TRBV11-3 and TRBJ2-2): EAGVVQSPRYKIIEKKQPVAFWCNPISGHNTLYWYLQNLGQGPELLIRYENEEAVDDSQLPKDRFSAERLKGVDSTLKIQPAELGDSAVYLCASSPYTGELFFGEGSRLTVL.

V usage is TRBV10-3 and J usage is TRBJ1-1; D might be TRBD1 (6 bases). The V end was cut by 3 bases, the J end by 3 bases, with 17 bases between. CDR3 size: 16 residues. CDR1 is ENHRY and CDR2 is SYGVKD in the germline V gene. DNA of the CDR3: TGTGCCATCAGTGAAGGAAGAGCAGGGGTTTACACTGAAGCTTTCTTT. As protein: CAISEGRAGVYTEAFF.

The chain carries TRBV9 and TRBJ1-1; 9 bases are shared with TRBD1. The germline gives CDR1 SGDLS, CDR2 YYNGEE. V shed 3 bases and J 0 bases; nucleotides not matched to a gene: 6. The CDR3 length is 16 residues. CDR3 sequence: CASSEGQGIVNTEAFF. As DNA, the CDR3 is TGTGCCAGCAGCGAGGGACAGGGTATCGTGAACACTGAAGCTTTCTTT. The full variable domain, its missing parts supplied by reference TRBV9 and TRBJ1-1, is DSGVTQTPKHLITATGQRVTLRCSPRSGDLSVYWYQQSLDQGLQFLIQYYNGEERAKGNILERFSAQQFPDLHSELNLSSLELGDSALYFCASSEGQGIVNTEAFFGQGTRLTVV.

The V gene is TRBV28, the J gene TRBJ2-7; tentative D call: TRBD1 (6 bases). This CDR3 has 14 residues. V shed 7 bases and J shed 5 bases, with 18 bases lying between them. Germline V gives CDR1 MDHEN, CDR2 SYDVKM. CDR3 nucleotides: TGTGCCAGCACCCCAGGGTACAGGGCCCACGAGCAGTACTTC. It specifies CASTPGYRAHEQYF.

This clone was counted once. V usage is TRBV6-5 and J usage is TRBJ2-1; no definite D call. The CDR3 runs to 13 residues. V lost 6 bases and J lost 0, with 6 bases in between. The germline V gene encodes CDR1 MNHEY and CDR2 SVGAGI. The CDR3: CASRLSSYNEQFF. The CDR3 DNA sequence: TGTGCCAGCAGGTTAAGCTCCTACAATGAGCAGTTCTTC.

This chain joins TRBV5-1 and TRBJ1-1; 7 bases are shared with TRBD1. After removal of 7 bases from V and 11 bases from J, the junction contained 17 bases not matched to a gene. Germline V gene lookup returns CDR1 SGHRS and CDR2 YFSETQ. The CDR3 is made up of 14 amino acids. CDR3 bases: TGCGCCAGCCGACGATCCGGGACAGAGATTTCGGCTTTCTTT. Translating gives CASRRSGTEISAFF. Supplemented by reference TRBV5-1 and TRBJ1-1, the full variable domain reads KAGVTQTPRYLIKTRGQQVTLSCSPISGHRSVSWYQQTPGQGLQFLFEYFSETQRNKGNFPGRFSGRQFSNSRSEMNVSTLELGDSALYLCASRRSGTEISAFFGQGTRLTVV.

V gene TRBV5-1 combines with J gene TRBJ1-4; weak D call: TRBD1 (5 bases). Germline CDR1 and CDR2: SGHRS and YFSETQ. The V end was cut by 0 bases, the J end by 7 bases, with 10 bases between. This CDR3 contains 14 residues. CDR3 amino acids: CASSLGGTGEKLFF. For the CDR3, the DNA is TGCGCCAGCAGCTTGGGCGGGACGGGTGAAAAACTGTTTTTT.

V gene TRBV6-7 combines with J gene TRBJ2-7; no definite D call. TRBV6-7 carries the ORF label, with uncertain function. Trimming left V 6 bases short and J 5 bases short, with 8 bases between. This CDR3 has 11 residues. The CDR3 protein is CASSRTHEQYF. In DNA form, the CDR3 reads TGTGCCAGCAGCCGAACCCACGAGCAGTACTTC.

Notes on this clone: The same CDR3 can be traced to other DNA sequences in this sample. V and J are TRBV6-6 and TRBJ1-5; D ambiguous. CDR3 size: 15 residues. V was clipped by 0 bases and J by 0 bases, with 6 bases between them. Germline CDR1 and CDR2: MNHNY and SVGAGI (reference sequence). CDR3 region: CASSYSVPSNQPQHF. The DNA of the CDR3 is TGTGCCAGCAGTTACTCCGTACCTAGCAATCAGCCCCAGCATTTT.

The chain employs TRBV18 and TRBJ2-7; 8 bases align to TRBD1. This CDR3 comprises 14 residues. CDR1 is KGHSH and CDR2 is LQKENI in the germline V gene. J lost 6 bases, V lost 2 bases, and 6 bases had no gene match. The CDR3 DNA reads TGTGCCAGCTCACCAAACAGGGGGGCGGGCGAGCAGTACTTC. This encodes CASSPNRGAGEQYF. Combining the CDR3 with reference TRBV18 and TRBJ2-7 gives the whole variable domain NAGVMQNPRHLVRRRGQEARLRCSPMKGHSHVYWYRQLPEEGLKFMVYLQKENIIDESGMPKERFSAEFPKEGPSILRIQQVVRGDSAAYFCASSPNRGAGEQYFGPGTRLTVT.

This chain connects TRBV19 to TRBJ2-2; D ambiguous. The germline V gene encodes CDR1 LNHDA and CDR2 SQIVND (reference sequence). This CDR3 has 13 residues. Between the trimmed V and J ends, which lost 3 bases and 3 bases, there was a span of 5 bases. The CDR3 loop reads CASSMGYTGELFF. The CDR3 DNA follows: TGTGCCAGTAGTATGGGGTACACCGGGGAGCTGTTTTTT.

This chain uses TRBV5-3 with TRBJ1-3, with TRBD1 matching 8 bases. TRBV5-3 is assigned to the ORF class and has an uncertain function. This CDR3 has 16 amino acids. V lost 4 bases and J lost 4; bases outside the gene matches: 10. CDR3 DNA: TGTGCCAGAAGCCCTGGTTCAGGGGGCGCCGGAAACACCATATATTTT. It yields the protein CARSPGSGGAGNTIYF.